One sample yielded the 21 T cell receptor beta chains listed below, sequenced in a study of blood T cells in healthy people across ages. A second about 6 to 11 cycle PCR used barcoded and J-beta primers. TCRdb itself ran the 5' RACE reads through MiXCR, one entry per CDR3 protein. The repertoire holds 700,000 or so distinct CDR3 sequences, with around 43% as singletons. Sample: blood. Source of these receptors: an elderly man in good health.

The J gene is TRBJ1-1, the V gene TRBV29-1; TRBD1 matches at 8 bases. This CDR3 comprises 13 residues. The germline CDR1 and CDR2 sequences are SQVTM and ANQGSEA. The DNA of the CDR3 is TGCGGCGGGCTGGACAGGGTGAACACTGAAGCTTTCTTT. It encodes CGGLDRVNTEAFF.

A single count supports this clonotype. The chain uses TRBV11-1 and TRBJ2-2; 8 bases are a match to TRBD2. Per germline, CDR1 SGHAT and CDR2 FQDESV (reference sequence). With V trimmed by 7 bases and J by 0 bases, 7 bases remained unmatched. The CDR3 is 16 amino acids. CDR3 loop: CASTQRGYANTGELFF. CDR3 nucleotides: TGTGCCAGCACCCAGCGGGGGTATGCGAACACCGGGGAGCTGTTTTTT. Together with reference TRBV11-1 and TRBJ2-2, the CDR3 gives the full variable domain: EAEVAQSPRYKITEKSQAVAFWCDPISGHATLYWYRQILGQGPELLVQFQDESVVDDSQLPKDRFSAERLKGVDSTLKIQPAELGDSAMYLCASTQRGYANTGELFFGEGSRLTVL.

V is TRBV28 and J is TRBJ1-2, with a weak D call TRBD1 (6 bases). V was trimmed by 6 bases and J by 7 bases, leaving 15 bases between them. CDR3 length: 13 residues. The germline gives CDR1 MDHEN, CDR2 SYDVKM. The CDR3: CASSPGGAVGYTF. CDR3 nucleotide sequence: TGTGCCAGCAGCCCGGGGGGGGCAGTTGGCTACACCTTC.

This clonotype was recorded once. The chain has TRBV7-6 and TRBJ2-3; D unclear. This CDR3 is built from 13 residues. Trimming stripped 5 bases from V and 4 bases from J, with 10 bases between. Per germline, CDR1 SGHVS and CDR2 FNYEAQ. CDR3 protein: CASSVVAADTQYF. DNA of the CDR3: TGTGCCAGCAGCGTAGTTGCAGCAGATACGCAGTATTTT.

The V gene is TRBV7-9, the J gene TRBJ2-7; TRBD1 aligns across 9 bases. This CDR3 has 15 amino acids. J was trimmed by 0 bases and V by 4 bases; bases with no gene match: 4. Germline V lookup: CDR1 SEHNR, CDR2 FQNEAQ (reference sequence). The CDR3 is CASSSGQGDSYEQYF. The CDR3 DNA is TGTGCCAGCAGCTCGGGACAGGGTGACTCCTACGAGCAGTACTTC.

The chain links TRBV12-3 or TRBV12-4 to TRBJ2-5; tentatively, D is TRBD2 (6 bases). The J call may be wrong; the DNA end is better matched by TRBJ2-7. The CDR3 length is 14 residues. The CDR3 DNA follows: TGTGCCAGCAGCCCCCGGGACTCCGTCGGCGAGCAGTACTTC. Its protein product is CASSPRDSVGEQYF.

In the case of this clonotype: The germline gene is not matched at one end of the junction; a read error may be the cause. CDR3 sequence: CASSDSRGDGYTF. The CDR3 DNA follows: TGTGCCAGCAGTGACTCGAGAGGGGATGGCTACACCTTC. The rearrangement uses TRBV6-2 or TRBV6-3 and TRBJ1-2; perhaps TRBD1 as D (5 bases). Germline V gives CDR1 MNHEY, CDR2 SVGEGT. The CDR3 runs 13 residues.

This clonotype appeared once. A read error may explain this, as a much larger clone is one base away. The gene calls are TRBV7-2 and TRBJ2-1, with TRBD2 identical over 9 bases. Germline CDR1 SGHTA, CDR2 FQGNSA. Trimming took 3 bases from V and 9 from J; bases not matched to a gene: 9. This CDR3 comprises 15 residues. In DNA, the CDR3 is TGTGCCAGCAGCTTGGGGAGTAGCGGGAGTGGTGAGCAGTTCTTC. Translated: CASSLGSSGSGEQFF.

Only a few counts were recorded for this clonotype. The gene calls are TRBV7-6 and TRBJ2-3; TRBD1 matches 9 bases. CDR3 length equals 14 residues. Germline CDR1 SGHVS, CDR2 FNYEAQ. The V gene end was trimmed by 2 bases and the J gene end by 5 bases; junction bases not matched to a gene: 2. The CDR3 reads CASSLTGGIDTQYF. In DNA form, the CDR3 reads TGTGCCAGCAGCTTAACAGGGGGCATAGATACGCAGTATTTT.

Many counts were recorded for this clonotype. The gene calls are TRBV6-6 and TRBJ1-4; D gene unclear. Trimming stripped 6 bases from V and 4 bases from J, with 9 bases between. Germline assignment: CDR1 MNHNY and CDR2 SVGAGI (reference sequence). The CDR3 runs to 13 residues. The DNA of the CDR3 is TGTGCCAGCAGCACGGAACGTAATGAAAAACTGTTTTTT. Translated, it gives CASSTERNEKLFF.

The rearrangement links TRBV7-2 to TRBJ1-2; D is uncertain. CDR1 is SGHTA, CDR2 FQGNSA, per germline. The CDR3 is 14 amino acids. Trimming cost V 1 base and J 2 bases, with 8 bases left between them. The chain's CDR3 is CASSLGERNYGYTF. As DNA, the CDR3 is TGTGCCAGCAGCTTAGGGGAGCGCAACTATGGCTACACCTTC.

This clonotype has only a few counts. The V gene is TRBV6-2 or TRBV6-3, the J gene TRBJ2-5; possibly TRBD1 or TRBD2 for D (5 bases each). The CDR3 extends over 14 amino acids. CDR1 and CDR2 (germline): MNHEY, SVGEGT. Trimming cost V 8 bases and J 2 bases, with 15 bases left between them. In DNA form, the CDR3 reads TGTGCCAGCGTTCGTGGGACCGTACAAGAGACCCAGTACTTC. It translates to CASVRGTVQETQYF.

This clonotype turned up a few times. The chain recombines TRBV6-4 with TRBJ2-3; TRBD1 matches 8 bases. V shed 6 bases, J shed 5 bases, and the junction held 4 bases outside the gene matches. Germline assignment: CDR1 MRHNA and CDR2 SNTAGT. CDR3 length: 13 residues. The CDR3 DNA follows: TGTGCCAGCAGACAGGGGGTTGGAGATACGCAGTATTTT. Amino acids: CASRQGVGDTQYF.

The chain uses TRBV7-2 and TRBJ1-6; D is possibly TRBD1 (5 bases). V was clipped by 4 bases and J by 5 bases, with 9 bases between them. Germline lookup yields CDR1 SGHTA and CDR2 FQGNSA. The CDR3 totals 14 residues. CDR3 bases: TGTGCCAGCAGCTCGACAGTCCATAATTCACCCCTCCACTTT. Translating gives CASSSTVHNSPLHF. Together with reference TRBV7-2 and TRBJ1-6, the CDR3 gives the full variable domain: GAGVSQSPSNKVTEKGKDVELRCDPISGHTALYWYRQSLGQGLEFLIYFQGNSAPDKSGLPSDRFSAERTGGSVSTLTIQRTQQEDSAVYLCASSSTVHNSPLHFGNGTRLTVT.

This clonotype appeared a few times. The V gene is TRBV6-6, the J gene TRBJ2-7; a weak D match, TRBD1 (6 bases). Germline loops: CDR1 MNHNY, CDR2 SVGAGI (reference sequence). Trimming left V 2 bases short and J 2 bases short, with 13 bases between. CDR3 length: 15 residues. The CDR3 DNA reads TGTGCCAGCAGTTACAGCCAGGGGACCGCCTACGAGCAGTACTTC. Translating it yields CASSYSQGTAYEQYF.

The table lists this clonotype with a few counts. The chain joins TRBV4-1 to TRBJ2-3; 12 bases align to TRBD2. Germline-derived CDR1 and CDR2 are MGHRA and YSYEKL. V trimming: 4 bases; J trimming: 5 bases; junction bases outside the gene matches: 10. The CDR3 is made up of 17 amino acids. CDR3 nucleotides: TGCGCCAGCAGCCCCCACCGGACTAGCGGGGTACTAGATACGCAGTATTTT. Its translation: CASSPHRTSGVLDTQYF.

This clonotype was counted many times. This chain uses TRBV14 with TRBJ2-1; TRBD1 might be the D (5 bases). Germline loops: CDR1 SGHDN, CDR2 FVKESK. Trimming pared 1 base from V and 7 bases from J, leaving 5 bases between. The CDR3 runs 12 residues. The CDR3 sequence: CASSQAGNEQFF. The CDR3 nucleotides are TGTGCCAGCAGCCAAGCAGGGAATGAGCAGTTCTTC.

About this clonotype: A much larger clone is a single base away; this may be a read error. This chain links TRBV6-2 or TRBV6-3 with TRBJ2-1, with 7 bases that match TRBD2. The CDR3 totals 15 residues. The germline gives CDR1 MNHEY, CDR2 SVGEGT. The CDR3 region is CASSSRGSSNNEQFF. DNA of the CDR3: TGTGCCAGCAGTTCGCGCGGGAGCTCCAACAATGAGCAGTTCTTC.

This clonotype showed up just a few times. This sequence joins TRBV6-2 or TRBV6-3 and TRBJ1-2; a possible D gene is TRBD1 (6 bases). The CDR3 spans 16 residues. V dropped 5 bases and J dropped 1 base, with 17 bases sitting between them. Germline values: CDR1 MNHEY, CDR2 SVGEGT. CDR3 residues: CASSPNLGHLNYGYTF. The DNA of the CDR3 is TGTGCCAGCAGTCCTAACCTGGGACACCTTAACTATGGCTACACCTTC.

This clonotype was seen a handful of times. The chain uses TRBV20-1 and TRBJ1-5; 7 bases are a match to TRBD1. The CDR3 runs 13 residues. Trimming at V came to 5 bases and at J to 10 bases, leaving 11 bases not matched to a gene. The germline V gene has CDR1 DFQATT and CDR2 SNEGSKA (reference sequence). CDR3 region: CSAARTGGGPQHF. CDR3 in DNA: TGCAGTGCTGCACGGACAGGAGGAGGACCCCAGCATTTT.

The chain carries TRBV6-2 or TRBV6-3 and TRBJ1-5; no clear D. The CDR3 sequence is 13 residues long. V shed 0 bases and J shed 3 bases, with 3 bases lying between them. Per germline, CDR1 MNHEY and CDR2 SVGEGT. The DNA for the CDR3 is TGTGCCAGCAGTTACTCGCCCAATCAGCCCCAGCATTTT. Translating gives CASSYSPNQPQHF.